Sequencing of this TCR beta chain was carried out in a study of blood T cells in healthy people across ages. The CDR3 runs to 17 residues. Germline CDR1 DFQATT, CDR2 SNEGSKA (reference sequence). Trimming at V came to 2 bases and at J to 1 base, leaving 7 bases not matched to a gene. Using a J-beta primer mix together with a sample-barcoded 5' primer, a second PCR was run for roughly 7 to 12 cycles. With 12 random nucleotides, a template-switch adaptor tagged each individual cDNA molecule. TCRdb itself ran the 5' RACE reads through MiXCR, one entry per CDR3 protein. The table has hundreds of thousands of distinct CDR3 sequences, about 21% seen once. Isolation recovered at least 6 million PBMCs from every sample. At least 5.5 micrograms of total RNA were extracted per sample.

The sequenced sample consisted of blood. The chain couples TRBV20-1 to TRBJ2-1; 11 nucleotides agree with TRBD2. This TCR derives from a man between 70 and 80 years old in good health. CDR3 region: CSARNIGTSGSYNEQFF. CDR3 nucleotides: TGCAGTGCTAGAAATATAGGGACTAGCGGTTCCTACAATGAGCAGTTCTTC.